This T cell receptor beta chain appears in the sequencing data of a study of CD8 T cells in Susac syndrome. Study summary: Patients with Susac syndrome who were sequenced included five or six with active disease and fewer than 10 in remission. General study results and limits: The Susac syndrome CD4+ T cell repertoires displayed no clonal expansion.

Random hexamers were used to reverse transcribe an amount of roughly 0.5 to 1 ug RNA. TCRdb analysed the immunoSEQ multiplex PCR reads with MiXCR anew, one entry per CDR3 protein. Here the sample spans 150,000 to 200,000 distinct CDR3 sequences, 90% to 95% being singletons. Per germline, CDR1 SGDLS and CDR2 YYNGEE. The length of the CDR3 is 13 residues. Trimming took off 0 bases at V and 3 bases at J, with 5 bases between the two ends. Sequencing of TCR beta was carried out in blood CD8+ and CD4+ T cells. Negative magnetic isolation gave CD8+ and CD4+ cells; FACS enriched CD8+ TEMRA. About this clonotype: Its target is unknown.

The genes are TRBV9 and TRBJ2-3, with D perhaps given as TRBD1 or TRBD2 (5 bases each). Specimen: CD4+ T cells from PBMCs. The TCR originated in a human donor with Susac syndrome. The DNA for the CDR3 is TGTGCCAGCAGCGTAGGGGGGACAGATACGCAGTATTTT. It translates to CASSVGGTDTQYF.